Here is one T cell receptor (beta chain) with its context. Profiled with immunoSEQ multiplex PCR; TCRdb holds only in-frame clones, not every one. The top ten clones hold about 5.2% of a sample with some 86,000 clones, 92% of them seen once. The data are from a study of T cell responses to AZD1222 COVID-19 vaccine. Germline-derived CDR1 and CDR2 are SGHTA and FQGTGA. This CDR3 comprises 15 residues. V was pared by 1 base and J by 0 bases, with 8 bases between. The sequence came from an adult in good health. The rearrangement joins TRBV7-3 to TRBJ2-3; TRBD1 is a possible D gene (6 bases). The material was peripheral blood, obtained on day 0 of AZD1222 vaccination. In DNA, the CDR3 is TGTGCCAGCAGCTTAAGGGGGCTTAGCACAGATACGCAGTATTTT. As protein: CASSLRGLSTDTQYF.